This T cell receptor beta chain was documented in a study of monozygotic twins with inflammatory bowel disease. Eight separate reactions per sample served to make cDNA. The template switching step added UMIs that contained a 6-nucleotide sample barcode. Each of TCRalpha and TCRbeta cDNA went through two nested PCRs, lasting about 16 and 10 cycles. TCRdb re-called the 5' RACE reads and shows each CDR3 protein once, DNA omitted. This table lists roughly 200,000 distinct CDR3 sequences. The CDR3 has 17 residues. The germline V gene encodes CDR1 MGHRA and CDR2 YSYEKL. The chain has TRBV4-1 and TRBJ2-1; the TRBD1 assignment by TCRdb is unverifiable without DNA. This sequence originates from a human donor with ulcerative colitis or Crohn's disease, or a healthy co-twin of an affected twin (not recorded which). Sample: blood. The CDR3 here is CASSQDGGGWRYNEQFF.